A single sample gave rise to the 27 T cell receptor beta chains below, sequenced in a study of OX40 agonist ivuxolimab in advanced cancers. TCRdb's copy holds only in-frame clones and misses some; the assay was immunoSEQ multiplex PCR. The data show approximately 40,000 clones, less than 85% seen once. Sample: CD4+ or CD8+ T cells sorted from blood, taken in a trial of the OX40 agonist ivuxolimab. The receptor source for this set is an adult with an advanced solid tumor such as melanoma, head and neck, liver or kidney cancer.

This chain links TRBV6-6 with TRBJ1-5; D gene uncertain. The germline CDR1 and CDR2 sequences are MNHNY and SVGAGI (reference sequence). V gave up 6 bases and J gave up 0 bases, with 6 bases separating them. This CDR3 contains 13 residues. The CDR3: CASSLHSNQPQHF. The CDR3 DNA sequence: TGTGCCAGCAGCCTACATAGCAATCAGCCCCAGCATTTT.

This chain connects TRBV11-3 to TRBJ2-7; 8 nucleotides align to TRBD1. J was trimmed by 6 bases and V by 1 base; bases with no gene match: 2. There are 13 residues in the CDR3. The germline V gene has CDR1 SGHNT and CDR2 YENEEA. CDR3 DNA: TGTGCCAGCAGCTTAGGACAGGGGTCCGAGCAGTACTTC. Amino acid sequence: CASSLGQGSEQYF.

The chain uses TRBV7-9 and TRBJ2-1; a weak D match, TRBD2 (6 bases). Per the germline V gene, CDR1 is SEHNR and CDR2 is FQNEAQ (reference sequence). The CDR3 length is 12 residues. With 5 bases removed from V and 9 bases from J, the gap between germline ends came to 11 bases. CDR3 residues: CASSRESSEQFF. CDR3 in DNA: TGTGCCAGCAGCCGGGAGTCTTCTGAGCAGTTCTTC.

The chain links TRBV11-1 to TRBJ1-1; a possible D gene is TRBD1 (5 bases). This CDR3 comprises 15 residues. V was shortened by 1 base and J by 1 base, with 10 bases between the two germline ends. Per germline, CDR1 SGHAT and CDR2 FQDESV (reference sequence). CDR3 region: CASSLEGTRNTEAFF. The CDR3 coding sequence is TGTGCCAGCAGCTTAGAGGGGACCAGGAACACTGAAGCTTTCTTT.

V is TRBV5-1 and J is TRBJ2-7; TRBD2 aligns across 12 bases. CDR1 SGHRS and CDR2 YFSETQ come from the germline V gene. CDR3 length equals 15 residues. With V trimmed by 4 bases and J by 10 bases, 12 bases remained unmatched. The CDR3 is CASSIGGLAGPEQYF. The CDR3 nucleotides read TGCGCCAGCAGCATAGGGGGACTAGCGGGCCCTGAACAGTACTTC.

In nucleotides, the CDR3 is TGTGCCACTCGGGGGGTTTCCTACAATGAGCAGTTCTTC. It yields the protein CATRGVSYNEQFF. V and J are TRBV19 and TRBJ2-1; 7 nucleotides agree with TRBD2. The V gene's germline CDR1 is LNHDA and CDR2 SQIVND (reference sequence). The CDR3 is 13 amino acids. V lost 10 bases to trimming and J lost 1 base; unmatched junction nucleotides: 4.

The genes are TRBV9 and TRBJ2-1, with a weak D call TRBD2 (6 bases). Per germline, CDR1 SGDLS and CDR2 YYNGEE. V was cut by 2 bases and J by 0 bases, with 12 bases left in between. The CDR3 length is 16 residues. The CDR3 DNA follows: TGTGCCAGCAGCGTTTTGGGCGGGGCCTCCTACAATGAGCAGTTCTTC. It translates to CASSVLGGASYNEQFF. Full variable domain (remainder filled in from reference TRBV9 and TRBJ2-1): DSGVTQTPKHLITATGQRVTLRCSPRSGDLSVYWYQQSLDQGLQFLIQYYNGEERAKGNILERFSAQQFPDLHSELNLSSLELGDSALYFCASSVLGGASYNEQFFGPGTRLTVL.

This chain links TRBV11-3 with TRBJ2-1; 10 bases are shared with TRBD2. J lost 6 bases, V lost 1 base, and 0 bases had no gene match. The CDR3 has 14 residues. In germline, CDR1 is SGHNT, CDR2 YENEEA. The CDR3, as DNA: TGTGCCAGCAGCTTAGTAGCGGGGGGCAATGAGCAGTTCTTC. It translates to CASSLVAGGNEQFF.

This clone was seen a handful of times. This chain uses TRBV27 with TRBJ2-2, with D possibly TRBD1 on 6 matching bases. Germline V gene sequence: CDR1 MNHEY, CDR2 SMNVEV (reference sequence). V was shortened by 9 bases and J by 7 bases, with 18 bases between the two germline ends. The CDR3 length is 14 residues. The CDR3 DNA sequence: TGTGCCAGTAGTGACAGGAGCTTTGTCGGGGAGCTGTTTTTT. Protein: CASSDRSFVGELFF.

The chain joins TRBV15 to TRBJ2-2; D is perhaps TRBD1 or TRBD2 (5 bases each). This CDR3 spans 17 amino acids. Trimming removed 5 bases from V and 1 base from J, with 17 bases in between. Germline values: CDR1 LNHNV, CDR2 YYDKDF (reference sequence). Written as DNA, the CDR3 is TGTGCCACCAGCCTGGGACCGCTGCAAAAGAACACCGGGGAGCTGTTTTTT. It yields the protein CATSLGPLQKNTGELFF.

This clone was counted a single time. The chain joins TRBV7-2 to TRBJ1-2, with a weak D call TRBD1 (5 bases). V dropped 4 bases and J dropped 6 bases, with 15 bases sitting between them. The CDR3 length is 14 residues. In germline, CDR1 is SGHTA, CDR2 FQGNSA. CDR3 nucleotide sequence: TGTGCCAGCAGCTCAAGATGGGGGGTGGATGGCTACACCTTC. Encoded protein: CASSSRWGVDGYTF.

The rearrangement joins TRBV7-8 to TRBJ2-7; 12 positions agree with TRBD2. CDR3 length: 13 residues. The germline CDR1 and CDR2 sequences are SGHVS and FQNEAQ. Trimming at V came to 8 bases and at J to 2 bases, leaving 1 base not matched to a gene. CDR3 in amino acids: CASSSGGAYEQYF. The CDR3 bases are TGTGCCAGCTCTAGCGGGGGGGCCTACGAGCAGTACTTC. Variable domain in full (rest from reference TRBV7-8 and TRBJ2-7): GAGVSQSPRYKVAKRGQDVALRCDPISGHVSLFWYQQALGQGPEFLTYFQNEAQLDKSGLPSDRFFAERPEGSVSTLKIQRTQQEDSAVYLCASSSGGAYEQYFGPGTRLTVT.

The J gene is TRBJ1-4, the V gene TRBV28; 7 bases align to TRBD1. The trim removed 5 bases at V and 7 bases at J, leaving 7 bases unmatched. The CDR3 sequence is 14 residues long. Germline V CDR1 and CDR2: MDHEN, SYDVKM. Written as DNA, the CDR3 is TGTGCCAGCAGTCACAGGGGAACGGGTGAAAAACTGTTTTTT. This codes for CASSHRGTGEKLFF.

The chain carries TRBV5-1 and TRBJ1-1; the match to TRBD1 covers 7 bases. The trim removed 2 bases at V and 4 bases at J, leaving 5 bases unmatched. The CDR3 sequence is 14 residues long. Germline assignment: CDR1 SGHRS and CDR2 YFSETQ. The CDR3 bases are TGCGCCAGCAGCTTAGAGGGGGCTCGCACTGAAGCTTTCTTT. It is translated as CASSLEGARTEAFF.

This sequence joins TRBV4-3 and TRBJ2-1, with 9 bases lining up with TRBD2. Germline CDR1 is LGHNA and CDR2 is YSLEER. Trimming cost V 5 bases and J 11 bases; bases outside gene matches: 7. This CDR3 is built from 13 residues. The CDR3 coding sequence is TGCGCCAGCAGCTCACAGCGGGGGGCCCAGCAGTTCTTC. Translating it yields CASSSQRGAQQFF.

This clone was seen only a few times. This chain connects TRBV7-9 to TRBJ1-1; D call uncertain. CDR3 length equals 13 residues. Germline CDR1 and CDR2: SEHNR and FQNEAQ (reference sequence). The V end lost 1 base, the J end lost 3 bases, and 6 bases lay between the germline ends. CDR3 bases: TGTGCCAGCAGCTTAGGATTGGACACTGAAGCTTTCTTT. Protein product: CASSLGLDTEAFF.

The chain is built from TRBV12-5 and TRBJ2-5; D is uncertain. The germline gives CDR1 LGHNT, CDR2 FRNRAP. This CDR3 has 12 amino acids. Trimming stripped 4 bases from V and 1 base from J, with 4 bases between. CDR3 amino acids: CASGSSQETQYF. In DNA, the CDR3 is TGTGCTAGTGGTTCTAGCCAAGAGACCCAGTACTTC.

The gene calls are TRBV20-1 and TRBJ2-7, with D hard to call. With the DNA end fitting TRBJ2-5 better, the J assignment may be wrong. The CDR3 has 10 amino acids. CDR1 and CDR2 from the germline V gene are DFQATT and SNEGSKA (reference sequence). The CDR3 is CSPYQETQYF. The CDR3 bases are TGCAGTCCATACCAAGAGACCCAGTACTTC.

The chain recombines TRBV4-3 with TRBJ2-5; a possible D gene is TRBD2 (6 bases). The CDR3 length is 17 residues. From germline, CDR1 is LGHNA and CDR2 YSLEER. The germline V and J ends were trimmed by 1 base and 4 bases, with 19 bases remaining between them. The CDR3 bases are TGCGCCAGCAGCCAAGGCCGCGTCTCTAGCGTGCGAGAGACCCAGTACTTC. The encoded protein is CASSQGRVSSVRETQYF.

The J gene is TRBJ2-3, the V gene TRBV5-4, with D unclear. CDR3 length equals 12 residues. Looked up from germline, CDR1 is SGHNT and CDR2 is YYREEE (reference sequence). Deletions cut 4 bases from V and 6 bases from J, with 9 bases between. DNA of the CDR3: TGTGCCAGCAGCCCAACTGGGGATACGCAGTATTTT. Translating it yields CASSPTGDTQYF. Full variable domain (missing parts from reference TRBV5-4 and TRBJ2-3): ETGVTQSPTHLIKTRGQQVTLRCSSQSGHNTVSWYQQALGQGPQFIFQYYREEENGRGNFPPRFSGLQFPNYSSELNVNALELDDSALYLCASSPTGDTQYFGPGTRLTVL.

The chain links TRBV7-2 to TRBJ1-4, with 9 bases identical to TRBD1. The V and J ends lost 6 bases and 12 bases, in that order; junction bases with no gene match: 14. This CDR3 region has 15 residues. From germline, CDR1 is SGHTA and CDR2 FQGNSA. The CDR3 sequence is CASSSMAQGAMELFF. CDR3 DNA: TGTGCCAGCAGTTCCATGGCACAGGGGGCGATGGAACTGTTTTTT.

The rearrangement links TRBV6-4 to TRBJ2-2; D is perhaps TRBD2 (7 bases). CDR3 length: 15 amino acids. Germline lookup yields CDR1 MRHNA and CDR2 SNTAGT. V was clipped by 6 bases and J by 5 bases, with 16 bases between them. The CDR3 DNA sequence: TGTGCCAGCAGCCCTCGGGGGGCTGGAACCGGGGAGCTGTTTTTT. The encoded protein is CASSPRGAGTGELFF.

The chain couples TRBV10-3 to TRBJ1-2; 8 bases line up with TRBD1. The V gene end was trimmed by 7 bases and the J gene end by 7 bases; junction bases not matched to a gene: 2. CDR1 and CDR2 from the germline V gene are ENHRY and SYGVKD. The CDR3 runs 11 residues. In DNA form, the CDR3 reads TGTGCCATCAACCAGGGGGCTGGCTACACCTTC. As protein: CAINQGAGYTF.

The V call is TRBV14, the J call TRBJ1-2; TRBD1 matches at 8 bases. The CDR3 spans 14 residues. The junction had 5 bases not matched to a gene; V was cut back by 4 bases and J by 4 bases. Germline values: CDR1 SGHDN, CDR2 FVKESK. The CDR3 DNA sequence: TGTGCCAGCAGCCCCTTTCAGGGGGCCTATGGCTACACCTTC. It specifies CASSPFQGAYGYTF.

The V and J genes are TRBV4-1 and TRBJ2-3; possibly TRBD1 or TRBD2 for D (5 bases each). The V gene lost 4 bases and the J gene lost 0 bases, with 11 bases spanning the gap. Germline V gene data show CDR1 as MGHRA and CDR2 as YSYEKL. The CDR3 extends over 15 amino acids. The DNA for the CDR3 is TGCGCCAGCAGCCCACGGGACCTAAGCACAGATACGCAGTATTTT. Translating it yields CASSPRDLSTDTQYF.

The chain combines TRBV6-1 with TRBJ2-3, with D perhaps given as TRBD1 or TRBD2 (5 bases each). Germline loops: CDR1 MNHNS, CDR2 SASEGT. The CDR3 runs 15 residues. V was cut by 1 base and J by 6 bases, with 14 bases left in between. For the CDR3, the DNA is TGTGCCAGCAGTGAAGGGGACCCCGCCCCCGATACGCAGTATTTT. This translates into CASSEGDPAPDTQYF.

Only a few counts were recorded for this clone. CDR3 protein: CASRGSGNSPLHF. DNA for the CDR3: TGTGCCAGCAGGGGCTCAGGCAATTCACCCCTCCACTTT. The chain carries TRBV6-5 and TRBJ1-6; D gene unclear. V shed 6 bases and J shed 7 bases, with 10 bases lying between them. The germline CDR1 and CDR2 sequences are MNHEY and SVGAGI. This CDR3 is built from 13 residues.